The 8 T cell receptor beta chains reported below all come from one sample, sequenced in a study of control samples from healthy donors and cancer patients. The table came from immunoSEQ multiplex PCR; TCRdb's copy has only in-frame clones and leaves some out. The sample's table shows some 180,000 clones. The specimen sequenced was blood. Receptor source: a woman aged 30 to 39 in good health.

The chain uses TRBV7-9 and TRBJ1-1; D is undetermined. This CDR3 has 11 residues. Germline V gene sequence: CDR1 SEHNR, CDR2 FQNEAQ (reference sequence). The V end was cut by 1 base, the J end by 8 bases, with 5 bases between. CDR3 nucleotides: TGTGCCAGCAGCTTAGGGGGAGAAGCTTTCTTT. As protein: CASSLGGEAFF.

This chain uses TRBV7-2 with TRBJ1-2, with D unresolved. This CDR3 contains 15 residues. Per germline, CDR1 SGHTA and CDR2 FQGNSA. Between the trimmed V and J ends, which lost 5 bases and 4 bases, there was a span of 17 bases. The CDR3 protein is CASSPSPIVGYGYTF. CDR3 nucleotides: TGTGCCAGCAGCCCCTCCCCTATTGTGGGCTATGGCTACACCTTC.

The chain links TRBV7-6 to TRBJ1-5; D is uncertain. CDR3 length: 13 amino acids. Trimming cost V 3 bases and J 5 bases, with 8 bases left between them. Germline V gene sequence: CDR1 SGHVS, CDR2 FNYEAQ. CDR3 residues: CASSFRIDQPQHF. The CDR3 coding sequence is TGTGCCAGCAGCTTCCGAATCGATCAGCCCCAGCATTTT.

This rearrangement joins TRBV7-8 to TRBJ2-5; D is unresolved. Germline V CDR1 and CDR2: SGHVS, FQNEAQ. The V end lost 3 bases, the J end lost 4 bases, and 9 bases lay between the germline ends. There are 13 residues in the CDR3. This chain's CDR3 is CASSFAETETQYF. Written as DNA, the CDR3 is TGTGCCAGCAGCTTTGCCGAAACAGAGACCCAGTACTTC.

The DNA for the CDR3 is TGTGCCAGCAGCCCCGGCTCCCGATGGAGTGAAGCTTTCTTT. Its translation is CASSPGSRWSEAFF. V and J are TRBV7-2 and TRBJ1-1; no reliable D call. V lost 5 bases to trimming and J lost 7 bases, with 17 bases between them. The CDR3 has 14 amino acids. The germline gives CDR1 SGHTA, CDR2 FQGNSA. Filled out from reference TRBV7-2 and TRBJ1-1, the complete variable domain reads GAGVSQSPSNKVTEKGKDVELRCDPISGHTALYWYRQSLGQGLEFLIYFQGNSAPDKSGLPSDRFSAERTGGSVSTLTIQRTQQEDSAVYLCASSPGSRWSEAFFGQGTRLTVV.

The rearrangement links TRBV9 to TRBJ2-6; D is perhaps TRBD1 (5 bases). This CDR3 has 17 amino acids. V lost 2 bases to trimming and J lost 2 bases, with 14 bases between them. CDR1 and CDR2 (germline): SGDLS, YYNGEE. The CDR3 spells CASSVGPWGAGANVLTF. CDR3 nucleotides: TGTGCCAGCAGCGTGGGGCCCTGGGGCGCTGGGGCCAACGTCCTGACTTTC.

V usage is TRBV5-1 and J usage is TRBJ2-2; D remains unclear. The CDR3 is made up of 14 amino acids. The germline V gene encodes CDR1 SGHRS and CDR2 YFSETQ. V was trimmed by 0 bases and J by 1 base, leaving 4 bases between them. The DNA of the CDR3 is TGCGCCAGCAGCTTGGCTCTGAACACCGGGGAGCTGTTTTTT. This translates into CASSLALNTGELFF.

This sequence joins TRBV3-1 (or the pseudogene TRBV3-2) and TRBJ1-2; 9 bases align to TRBD1. The CDR3 spans 15 residues. CDR1 is LGHDT and CDR2 is YNNKEL in the germline V gene (reference sequence). V dropped 5 bases and J dropped 5; count of bases not matched to a gene: 9. Here the CDR3 reads CASSSPGQGFYGYTF. The CDR3 DNA follows: TGTGCCAGCAGCTCCCCGGGACAGGGATTTTATGGCTACACCTTC.